This is a list of T cell receptor beta chains from one sample in a study of T cells in tuberculosis. The protocol was immunoSEQ multiplex PCR, while the TCRdb copy is restricted to in-frame clones and leaves out a portion. Found here are tens of thousands of clones, approximately 93% of them singletons; the top ten hold about 2.2%. The specimen was PBMCs. Receptors originate from a donor aged 10 to 29 with latent tuberculosis or without tuberculosis infection. Each CDR3 is given with its conserved first and last residue. D genes are given only for firm matches. Clone sizes are given selectively: once, few, many, or a class where the clone is expanded.

D: -
J: TRBJ2-5
V: TRBV2
size: -
CDR3: CASSRSSAQETQYF
DNA: TGTGCCAGCAGTCGTTCTAGCGCTCAAGAGACCCAGTACTTC

D: TRBD1
J: TRBJ1-1
V: TRBV5-1
size: once
CDR3: CASSPGQGARNTEAFF
DNA: TGCGCCAGCAGCCCAGGACAGGGGGCGAGGAACACTGAAGCTTTCTTT

D: -
J: TRBJ2-2
V: TRBV4-1
size: -
CDR3: CASSQVPGAGGELFF
DNA: TGCGCCAGCAGCCAAGTACCAGGGGCCGGCGGGGAGCTGTTTTTT

D: -
J: TRBJ1-3
V: TRBV4-1
size: once
CDR3: CASSLSVGVGNTIYF
DNA: TGCGCCAGCAGCTTAAGTGTAGGGGTTGGAAACACCATATATTTT

D: -
J: TRBJ2-7
V: TRBV10-3
size: once
CDR3: CAISPEGVQYF
DNA: TGTGCCATCAGTCCCGAGGGGGTGCAGTACTTC

D: TRBD1
J: TRBJ1-5
V: TRBV7-2
size: -
CDR3: CASSLDGTGDNQPQHF
DNA: TGTGCCAGCAGCTTAGATGGGACAGGGGACAATCAGCCCCAGCATTTT

D: -
J: TRBJ2-1
V: TRBV7-8
size: once
CDR3: CASSLVRTFKVF
DNA: TGTGCCAGCAGCTTAGTGAGGACATTTAAGGTCTTC

D: TRBD1
J: TRBJ1-4
V: TRBV19
size: -
CDR3: CASSKGTGGFESNEKLFF
DNA: TGTGCCAGTAGTAAGGGGACAGGGGGATTCGAATCTAATGAAAAACTGTTTTTT

D: TRBD1
J: TRBJ2-5
V: TRBV11-3
size: -
CDR3: CASSLTGVKGETQYF
DNA: TGTGCCAGCAGCTTAACAGGGGTTAAGGGAGAGACCCAGTACTTC

D: TRBD2
J: TRBJ2-7
V: TRBV19
size: once
CDR3: CASSSTLRAGDDYEQYF
DNA: TGTGCCAGTAGTTCTACCCTTCGGGCGGGGGATGACTACGAGCAGTACTTC

D: TRBD1
J: TRBJ2-7
V: TRBV5-1
size: -
CDR3: CASSLFGTALGNEQYF
DNA: TGCGCCAGCAGCTTGTTCGGGACAGCCTTGGGGAACGAGCAGTACTTC

D: TRBD1
J: TRBJ1-6
V: TRBV28
size: -
CDR3: CASSSHGQGGMRALHF
DNA: TGTGCCAGCAGTTCCCATGGACAGGGAGGCATGCGGGCCCTCCACTTT

D: -
J: TRBJ1-1
V: TRBV5-6
size: -
CDR3: CASSLLSGYTEAFF
DNA: TGTGCCAGCAGCCTTTTGAGCGGCTACACTGAAGCTTTCTTT

D: -
J: TRBJ1-1
V: TRBV7-9
size: -
CDR3: CASSSTGRGTEAFF
DNA: TGTGCCAGCTCCTCGACTGGGAGAGGAACTGAAGCTTTCTTT

D: -
J: TRBJ2-1
V: TRBV4-2
size: -
CDR3: CASSQVQQFNEQFF
DNA: TGTGCCAGCAGCCAGGTTCAACAGTTCAATGAGCAGTTCTTC

D: -
J: TRBJ2-1
V: TRBV15
size: -
CDR3: CATSRTRDSSNNEQFF
DNA: TGTGCCACCAGCAGAACCCGGGATTCTTCTAACAATGAGCAGTTCTTC

D: TRBD2
J: TRBJ2-7
V: TRBV28
size: -
CDR3: CASSFSGRAHYEQYF
DNA: TGTGCCAGCAGTTTTAGCGGGAGGGCTCATTACGAGCAGTACTTC

D: -
J: TRBJ1-2
V: TRBV4-3
size: -
CDR3: CASSQGRSGGYGYTF
DNA: TGCGCCAGCAGCCAAGGACGGTCAGGAGGCTATGGCTACACCTTC

D: TRBD2
J: TRBJ2-7
V: TRBV5-4
size: -
CDR3: CASSLWGTSGIEQYF
DNA: TGTGCCAGCAGCTTGTGGGGGACTAGCGGGATCGAGCAGTACTTC

D: TRBD1
J: TRBJ2-3
V: TRBV7-9
size: -
CDR3: CASSRQGRTDTQYF
DNA: TGTGCCAGCAGCCGACAGGGGCGCACAGATACGCAGTATTTT

D: TRBD1
J: TRBJ1-4
V: TRBV6-5
size: -
CDR3: CASSYRDRGNEKLFF
DNA: TGTGCCAGCAGTTACCGGGACAGGGGAAATGAAAAACTGTTTTTT

D: TRBD1
J: TRBJ1-1
V: TRBV28
size: -
CDR3: CASSLALKTTGGIVNTEAFF
DNA: TGTGCCAGCAGTTTGGCCTTGAAAACGACAGGGGGCATCGTGAACACTGAAGCTTTCTTT

D: TRBD2
J: TRBJ2-1
V: TRBV10-3
size: -
CDR3: CAISVETSGRSSYNEQFF
DNA: TGTGCCATCAGTGTTGAGACTAGCGGGAGGAGCTCCTACAATGAGCAGTTCTTC

D: TRBD2
J: TRBJ2-3
V: TRBV7-9
size: -
CDR3: CASSYTVAGPAGDTQYF
DNA: TGTGCCAGCAGCTACACCGTAGCGGGTCCGGCGGGAGATACGCAGTATTTT

D: -
J: TRBJ1-1
V: TRBV18
size: -
CDR3: CASSPRLETNTEAFF
DNA: TGTGCCAGCTCACCACGGCTAGAAACTAACACTGAAGCTTTCTTT

D: -
J: TRBJ2-7
V: TRBV28
size: -
CDR3: CASSSQPDLGWGPYEQYF
DNA: TGTGCCAGCAGTTCGCAACCAGATCTAGGGTGGGGGCCTTACGAGCAGTACTTC

D: -
J: TRBJ1-1
V: TRBV28
size: -
CDR3: CASSPDIGTFF
DNA: TGTGCCAGTTCGCCCGACATAGGAACTTTCTTT

D: -
J: TRBJ2-7
V: TRBV10-3
size: -
CDR3: CAIRLTGTSYEQYF
DNA: TGTGCCATCAGATTGACCGGGACTTCCTACGAGCAGTACTTC

D: -
J: TRBJ2-1
V: TRBV11-2
size: -
CDR3: CASSDPRGGKHTYNEQFF
DNA: TGTGCCAGCAGCGATCCCCGGGGCGGGAAACATACCTACAATGAGCAGTTCTTC

D: -
J: TRBJ1-5
V: TRBV7-8
size: -
CDR3: CASSAQGGNQPQHF
DNA: TGTGCCAGCAGCGCACAGGGTGGCAATCAGCCCCAGCATTTT

D: TRBD1
J: TRBJ2-1
V: TRBV5-8
size: -
CDR3: CASSQGQGIDEQFF
DNA: TGTGCCAGCAGCCAGGGACAGGGGATCGATGAGCAGTTCTTC

D: -
J: TRBJ1-2
V: TRBV28
size: -
CDR3: CASSFWSDGYTF
DNA: TGTGCCAGCAGTTTTTGGAGCGATGGCTACACCTTC

D: TRBD1
J: TRBJ1-5
V: TRBV28
size: -
CDR3: CASRFSDRGSYSNQPQHF
DNA: TGTGCCAGCAGGTTTTCTGACAGGGGGTCTTATAGCAATCAGCCCCAGCATTTT

D: TRBD1
J: TRBJ2-7
V: TRBV2
size: -
CDR3: CASTGQGEHEQYF
DNA: TGTGCCAGCACAGGACAGGGGGAACACGAGCAGTACTTC

D: TRBD1
J: TRBJ1-1
V: TRBV5-1
size: -
CDR3: CASSSGQTNTEAFF
DNA: TGCGCCAGCAGCTCGGGACAGACGAACACTGAAGCTTTCTTT

D: -
J: TRBJ2-7
V: TRBV7-2
size: -
CDR3: CASQGKDSYEQYF
DNA: TGTGCCAGCCAGGGCAAGGACTCCTACGAGCAGTACTTC

D: TRBD1
J: TRBJ1-2
V: TRBV28
size: once
CDR3: CASSLGGQGEFGYTF
DNA: TGTGCCAGCAGTTTGGGGGGACAGGGGGAATTTGGCTACACCTTC

D: TRBD1
J: TRBJ2-7
V: TRBV15
size: -
CDR3: CATSGYRDRGSYEQYF
DNA: TGTGCCACCAGCGGCTACCGGGACAGGGGGTCCTACGAGCAGTACTTC

D: TRBD2
J: TRBJ2-3
V: TRBV2
size: -
CDR3: CASRLAGGLNTQYF
DNA: TGTGCCAGCAGACTAGCGGGGGGGTTAAATACGCAGTATTTT

D: -
J: TRBJ2-1
V: TRBV13
size: -
CDR3: CASSLVMEDWAEQFF
DNA: TGTGCCAGCAGCTTAGTGATGGAGGACTGGGCTGAGCAGTTCTTC

D: -
J: TRBJ2-1
V: TRBV6-6
size: -
CDR3: CASSAGRVPYNEQFF
DNA: TGTGCCAGCAGCGCCGGGCGGGTTCCCTACAATGAGCAGTTCTTC

D: -
J: TRBJ1-2
V: TRBV27
size: -
CDR3: CASSPRVDYYGYTF
DNA: TGTGCCAGCAGTCCCAGGGTCGATTACTATGGCTACACCTTC

D: -
J: TRBJ1-5
V: TRBV19
size: -
CDR3: CASSTQGRLAVYSNQPQHF
DNA: TGTGCCAGTAGTACCCAGGGCAGGCTGGCCGTCTATAGCAATCAGCCCCAGCATTTT

D: -
J: TRBJ2-5
V: TRBV18
size: -
CDR3: CASSPLRSGELRKETQYF
DNA: TGTGCCAGCTCACCACTCCGATCGGGAGAGCTAAGGAAAGAGACCCAGTACTTC

D: -
J: TRBJ1-4
V: TRBV5-6
size: -
CDR3: CASSPYPATNEKLFF
DNA: TGTGCCAGCAGCCCTTATCCGGCAACTAATGAAAAACTGTTTTTT

D: TRBD1
J: TRBJ2-7
V: TRBV6-6
size: -
CDR3: CASSWTGGVYEQYF
DNA: TGTGCCAGCAGCTGGACAGGGGGCGTCTACGAGCAGTACTTC

D: -
J: TRBJ2-4
V: TRBV14
size: -
CDR3: CASSQDGGLGGIQYF
DNA: TGTGCCAGCAGCCAAGATGGAGGGTTGGGGGGCATTCAGTACTTC

D: TRBD1
J: TRBJ1-4
V: TRBV4-3
size: -
CDR3: CASSQEAGQTNEKLFF
DNA: TGCGCCAGCAGCCAAGAGGCGGGACAGACTAATGAAAAACTGTTTTTT

D: -
J: TRBJ2-7
V: TRBV4-1
size: once
CDR3: CASGPSESSYEQYF
DNA: TGCGCCAGCGGTCCTAGCGAGAGCTCCTACGAGCAGTACTTC

D: -
J: TRBJ1-2
V: TRBV5-6
size: once
CDR3: CASSLRQIRVYGYTF
DNA: TGTGCCAGCAGCCTGCGACAGATAAGAGTCTATGGCTACACCTTC